This T cell receptor beta chain was identified in a study of fetal regulatory T cell absence and autoimmunity. The table came from immunoSEQ multiplex PCR; TCRdb's copy has only in-frame clones and leaves some out. The data show around 100,000 clones, with about 78% seen just once and roughly 2% held by the top ten. There are 14 residues in the CDR3. Germline V gene lookup returns CDR1 SGHVS and CDR2 FNYEAQ. With V trimmed by 4 bases and J by 2 bases, 4 bases remained unmatched. This receptor was taken from a male donor with IPEX syndrome. Sequencing used pancreas tissue. The chain employs TRBV7-6 and TRBJ2-7; 8 bases are shared with TRBD1. The CDR3 DNA follows: TGTGCCAGCAGCTCGGACAGGGCCCCCTACGAGCAGTACTTC. This gives the protein CASSSDRAPYEQYF.